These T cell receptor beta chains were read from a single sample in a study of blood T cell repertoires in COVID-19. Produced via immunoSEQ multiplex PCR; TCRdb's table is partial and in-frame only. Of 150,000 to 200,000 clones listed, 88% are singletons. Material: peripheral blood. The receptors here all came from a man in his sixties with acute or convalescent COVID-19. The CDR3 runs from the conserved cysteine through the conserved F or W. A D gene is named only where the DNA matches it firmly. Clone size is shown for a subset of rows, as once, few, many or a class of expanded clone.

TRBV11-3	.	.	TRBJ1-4	TGTGCCAGCTCCCAGGGCGGCAACAATGAAAAACTGTTTTTT	CASSQGGNNEKLFF
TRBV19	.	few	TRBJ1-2	TGTGCCAGTAGAGCGGGGCCGGAAGGCTACACCTTC	CASRAGPEGYTF
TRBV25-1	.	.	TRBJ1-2	TGTGCCAGCAGTGAATCGGGGGGGGTTAACTATGGCTACACCTTC	CASSESGGVNYGYTF
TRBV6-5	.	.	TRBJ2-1	TGTGCCAGCCTCCCCAGCGGAACTACTGGTGAGCAGTTCTTC	CASLPSGTTGEQFF
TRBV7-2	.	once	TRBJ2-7	TGTGCCAGCAGCTTAGCCGACGAGCAGTACTTC	CASSLADEQYF
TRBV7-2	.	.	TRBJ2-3	TGTGCCAGCAGCCCTGGGCGGGGGCACCCTACAGATACGCAGTATTTT	CASSPGRGHPTDTQYF
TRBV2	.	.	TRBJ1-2	TGTGCCAGCAGCCTTTTAGCTAACTATGGCTACACCTTC	CASSLLANYGYTF
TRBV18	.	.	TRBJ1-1	TGTGCCAGCTCACCGGGAGGGAACACTGAAGCTTTCTTT	CASSPGGNTEAFF
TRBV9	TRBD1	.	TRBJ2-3	TGTGCCAGCAGCGTTTACACAGGGGGAAGAGATACGCAGTATTTT	CASSVYTGGRDTQYF
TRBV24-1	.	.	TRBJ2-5	TGTGCCACCAGATCGGGAGAGACCCAGTACTTC	CATRSGETQYF
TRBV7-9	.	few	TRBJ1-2	TGTGCCAGCAGCTTAGTGGGGTTGGGGCAGCATGGCTACACCTTC	CASSLVGLGQHGYTF
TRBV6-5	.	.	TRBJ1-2	TGTGCCAGCAGTTCCCGGGGAGGTGACTATGGCTACACCTTC	CASSSRGGDYGYTF
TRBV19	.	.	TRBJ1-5	TGTGCCAGTAGCGGGGGGGGCCCTGGGGTGCCCCAGCATTTT	CASSGGGPGVPQHF
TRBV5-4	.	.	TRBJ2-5	TGTGCCAGCAGCCGTACGTCAGGGGAGGGAGAGACCCAGTACTTC	CASSRTSGEGETQYF
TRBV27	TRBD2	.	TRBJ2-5	TGTGCCAGCAGTCCGGGGACTAGCGGGACCCAGTACTTC	CASSPGTSGTQYF
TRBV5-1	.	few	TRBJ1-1	TGCGCCAGCAGCTTGGACGGTATGAACACTGAAGCTTTCTTT	CASSLDGMNTEAFF
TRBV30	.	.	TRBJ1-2	TGTGCCTGGAGTGCGGACAGAGAAAACTATGGCTACACCTTC	CAWSADRENYGYTF
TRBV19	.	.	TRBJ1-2	TGTGCCAGTAGTATAAAAGGCAGGGGTAATGGCTACACCTTC	CASSIKGRGNGYTF
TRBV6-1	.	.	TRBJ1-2	TGTGCCAGCAGTGATCCGGGGTATCGAGATGGCTACACCTTC	CASSDPGYRDGYTF
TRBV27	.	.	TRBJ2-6	TGTGCCAGCAGTTTATACGCTACTGGGGCCAACGTCCTGACTTTC	CASSLYATGANVLTF
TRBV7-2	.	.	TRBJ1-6	TGTGCCAGCAGCTTATGGGGGGGTGCCGAATCACCCCTCCACTTT	CASSLWGGAESPLHF
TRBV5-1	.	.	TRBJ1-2	TGCGCCAGCAGCTTGCTCTCGGGACTTAACTATGGCTACACCTTC	CASSLLSGLNYGYTF